The table lists the clone carrying this T cell receptor (beta chain) with a count of one. The CDR3 runs to 16 residues. In germline, CDR1 is SGHVS, CDR2 FNYEAQ. The V end was cut by 5 bases, the J end by 0 bases, with 15 bases between. In the PCR, 60 Vbeta and 13 Jbeta primers were used. Assay used: immunoSEQ multiplex PCR; TCRdb lists only in-frame clones, some missing. This table holds around 150,000 clones, roughly 71% found once. These data come from a study of cytomegalovirus exposure and HLA in healthy donors. Across the study: An early data release held around 80 million unique TCRs from HLA-typed donors.

Donors sampled were nominally healthy, though unrecorded immune exposures were likely. This clonotype originated in a male donor in good health and CMV-seropositive. Sequenced input: PBMCs. The rearrangement joins TRBV7-6 to TRBJ2-3; D is perhaps TRBD2 (6 bases). The CDR3, as DNA: TGTGCCAGCAGCAAAGGCGGGGTTACTAGCACAGATACGCAGTATTTT. Encoded protein: CASSKGGVTSTDTQYF.